The 10 T cell receptor beta chains below all came from one sample that was sequenced in a study of CD8 T cells in Susac syndrome. RNA, at roughly 0.45 to 1 ug, was reverse transcribed with random hexamers. Via MiXCR, TCRdb re-called the immunoSEQ multiplex PCR reads, giving one row per CDR3 protein. Of around 200,000 distinct CDR3 sequences listed, 92% are singletons. The material sequenced was CD8+ T cells from PBMCs. Receptors originate from a human donor with multiple sclerosis.

This chain links TRBV10-3 with TRBJ1-2, with TRBD1 identical over 7 bases. The CDR3 is made up of 16 amino acids. V trimming: 1 base; J trimming: 3 bases; junction bases outside the gene matches: 8. The germline V gene has CDR1 ENHRY and CDR2 SYGVKD. The CDR3, as DNA: TGTGCCATCAGTGAGTTTAGCAGGGGGGAATACTATGGCTACACCTTC. Protein product: CAISEFSRGEYYGYTF.

This clonotype was detected once. The chain links TRBV7-9 to TRBJ2-1; D is unresolved. Germline CDR1 reads SEHNR; CDR2 reads FQNEAQ (reference sequence). The CDR3 is 13 residues long. The germline V and J ends were trimmed by 0 bases and 7 bases, with 7 bases remaining between them. CDR3: CASSLAQLNEQFF. In DNA form, the CDR3 reads TGTGCCAGCAGCTTAGCGCAGTTGAATGAGCAGTTCTTC. The full variable domain, rest sourced from reference TRBV7-9 and TRBJ2-1, is DTGVSQNPRHKITKRGQNVTFRCDPISEHNRLYWYRQTLGQGPEFLTYFQNEAQLEKSRLLSDRFSAERPKGSFSTLEIQRTEQGDSAMYLCASSLAQLNEQFFGPGTRLTVL.

The chain employs TRBV2 and TRBJ1-1, with a weak D call TRBD1 (6 bases). V lost 11 bases and J 0 bases, leaving 13 bases between the germline ends. CDR1 is SNHLY and CDR2 is FYNNEI in the germline V gene. The CDR3 is made up of 13 amino acids. The CDR3 region has the DNA TGTGCCGGAGGGGACACTCTGAACACTGAAGCTTTCTTT. It translates to CAGGDTLNTEAFF.

V is TRBV29-1 and J is TRBJ1-5; D is possibly TRBD1 (5 bases). V gave up 4 bases and J gave up 3 bases, with 10 bases separating them. Germline V lookup: CDR1 SQVTM, CDR2 ANQGSEA. The CDR3 is 13 residues long. The DNA for the CDR3 is TGCAGCGTTGGGGACTTTGACAATCAGCCCCAGCATTTT. This codes for CSVGDFDNQPQHF.

The CDR3 region is CASSKQGAGETQYF. The CDR3 DNA reads TGTGCCAGCAGCAAACAGGGGGCCGGGGAGACCCAGTACTTC. The chain joins TRBV9 to TRBJ2-5; 9 nucleotides match TRBD1. The CDR3 runs to 14 residues. Germline lookup yields CDR1 SGDLS and CDR2 YYNGEE. Trimming removed 4 bases from V and 5 bases from J; junction bases left unmatched: 6. The variable domain in full, completed from reference TRBV9 and TRBJ2-5, reads DSGVTQTPKHLITATGQRVTLRCSPRSGDLSVYWYQQSLDQGLQFLIQYYNGEERAKGNILERFSAQQFPDLHSELNLSSLELGDSALYFCASSKQGAGETQYFGPGTRLLVL.

Comment on this clonotype: The junction does not match germline at one end; this may be a read error. V and J are TRBV2 and TRBJ1-2; possibly TRBD1 for D (5 bases). Looked up from germline, CDR1 is SNHLY and CDR2 is FYNNEI. The CDR3 spans 14 residues. CDR3 region: CASSEQPGPGESGF. Here the CDR3 DNA reads TGTGCCAGCAGTGAACAACCGGGGCCCGGTGAGAGTGGATTC.

The rearrangement links TRBV7-9 to TRBJ2-7, with D maybe TRBD1 (5 bases). V lost 5 bases and J 0 bases, leaving 14 bases between the germline ends. The CDR3 has 15 residues. The germline gives CDR1 SEHNR, CDR2 FQNEAQ (reference sequence). CDR3 DNA: TGTGCCAGCAGCGGAACAGGAATACCCTCCTACGAGCAGTACTTC. Amino acids: CASSGTGIPSYEQYF.

The chain joins TRBV5-5 to TRBJ2-1; TRBD2 agrees at 11 bases. Trimming took 6 bases from V and 0 from J; bases not matched to a gene: 8. Per the germline V gene, CDR1 is SGHKS and CDR2 is YYEKEE (reference sequence). The CDR3 length is 17 residues. CDR3 DNA sequence: TGTGCCAGCACTTCCCTAGCGGGGGGAAGCTCCTACAATGAGCAGTTCTTC. Translating it yields CASTSLAGGSSYNEQFF.

The V and J genes are TRBV15 and TRBJ2-1; D unclear. Trimming cost V 1 base and J 7 bases, with 5 bases left between them. The CDR3 is 12 residues long. The germline CDR1 and CDR2 sequences are LNHNV and YYDKDF (reference sequence). The CDR3 region is CATSRVSNEQFF. The CDR3 DNA follows: TGTGCCACCAGCAGAGTGTCGAATGAGCAGTTCTTC.

This chain links TRBV4-2 with TRBJ2-7; D unresolved. CDR3 length equals 13 residues. V gave up 1 base and J gave up 2 bases, with 6 bases separating them. CDR1 LGHNA and CDR2 YNFKEQ come from the germline V gene. The CDR3 bases are TGTGCCAGCAGCCAAGGAACGACCTACGAGCAGTACTTC. Amino acids: CASSQGTTYEQYF.